This T cell receptor (beta chain) is from a study of T cell clonotyping in hematopoietic cell transplantation. Study-wide results and caveats: Few recipient clonotypes overlapped donors; over 97% were de novo at given depth. After transplant, recipient diversity fell while pathologically expanded clonotypes grew through day 180.

Sequenced by immunoSEQ multiplex PCR; TCRdb stores in-frame clones only, minus some. The table includes about 29,000 clones, about 90% detected once. This clone came up once. No antigen is known for it. Samples: about 28 days before transplant, then days 30, 100 and 180 after. Germline V gene lookup returns CDR1 MNHNS and CDR2 SASEGT. The CDR3 is made up of 14 amino acids. The V segment lost 6 bases and the J segment 4 bases; nucleotides outside the gene matches: 3. The sample here was PBMCs, taken 100 days after allogeneic stem cell transplant. This rearrangement joins TRBV6-1 to TRBJ2-7; 13 nucleotides line up with TRBD2. The sequence was obtained from a female patient aged 50-59 years who had an allogeneic stem cell transplant from a related donor, so the T cells may come from the graft donor. Some clones in this sample may be carry-over from other donors' samples. CDR3 region: CASRTSGGSYEQYF. CDR3 coding DNA: TGTGCCAGCAGGACTAGCGGGGGGAGTTACGAGCAGTACTTC.